This T cell receptor (beta chain) was recovered during a study of blood T cell repertoires in COVID-19. Study background: Samples taken during acute and convalescent COVID-19 were collected in the United States, Italy and Spain. PBMCs, B-cell-depleted T cells, or T cells were the source of the cDNA or gDNA that made up the material.

The protocol was immunoSEQ multiplex PCR, while the TCRdb copy is restricted to in-frame clones and leaves out a portion. The repertoire has 250,000 to 350,000 clones, more than 75% of them found once; the top ten carry more than 9%. The CDR3 contains 16 residues. V lost 6 bases, J lost 5 bases, and 20 bases lay in between. Germline V gene data show CDR1 as LNHDA and CDR2 as SQIVND (reference sequence). Participants were placed into cohorts based on the clinical history they reported. For recovered donors of Cohort 3, there were two negative PCRs, clearance, or symptom resolution. This sequence originates from a woman aged 18-35 years who had recovered from COVID-19. The chain links TRBV19 to TRBJ2-1; D is possibly TRBD2 (7 bases). Sequenced material: PBMCs or T cells enriched from blood (not recorded which). CDR3 in DNA: TGTGCCAGTAGCAATCCCAGGGGCGGGGGAAACAATGAGCAGTTCTTC. Protein product: CASSNPRGGGNNEQFF.